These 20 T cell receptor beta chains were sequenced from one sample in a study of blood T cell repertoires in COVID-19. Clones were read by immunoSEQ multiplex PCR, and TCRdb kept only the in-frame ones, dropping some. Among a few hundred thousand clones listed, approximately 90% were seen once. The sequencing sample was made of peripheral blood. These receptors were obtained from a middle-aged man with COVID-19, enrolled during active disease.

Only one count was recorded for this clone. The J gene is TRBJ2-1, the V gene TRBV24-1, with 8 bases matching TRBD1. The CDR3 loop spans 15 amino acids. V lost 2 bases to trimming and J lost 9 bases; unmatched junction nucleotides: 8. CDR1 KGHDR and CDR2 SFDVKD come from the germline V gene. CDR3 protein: CATSDSRQGLGEQFF. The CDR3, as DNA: TGTGCCACCAGTGATTCGAGACAGGGGCTGGGTGAGCAGTTCTTC.

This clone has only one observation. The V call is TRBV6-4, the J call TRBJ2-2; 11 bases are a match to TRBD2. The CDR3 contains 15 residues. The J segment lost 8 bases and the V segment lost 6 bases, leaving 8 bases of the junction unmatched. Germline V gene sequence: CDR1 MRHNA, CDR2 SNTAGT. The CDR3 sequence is CASSILAGGKGELFF. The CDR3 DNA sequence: TGTGCCAGCAGCATCCTAGCGGGAGGAAAGGGGGAGCTGTTTTTT.

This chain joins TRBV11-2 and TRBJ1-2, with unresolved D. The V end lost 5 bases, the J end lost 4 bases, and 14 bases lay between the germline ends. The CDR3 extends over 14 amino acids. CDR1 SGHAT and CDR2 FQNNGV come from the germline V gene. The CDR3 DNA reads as TGTGCCAGCAGCCCCGAGCCGGGGAGCTATGGCTACACCTTC. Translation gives CASSPEPGSYGYTF.

The CDR3 is CASSPRGPSGNEQFF. The CDR3 DNA reads as TGTGCCAGCTCACCACGCGGCCCATCTGGGAATGAGCAGTTCTTC. This chain links TRBV18 with TRBJ2-1; D is ambiguous. Germline V gives CDR1 KGHSH, CDR2 LQKENI. V was shortened by 1 base and J by 7 bases, with 14 bases between the two germline ends. This CDR3 comprises 15 residues.

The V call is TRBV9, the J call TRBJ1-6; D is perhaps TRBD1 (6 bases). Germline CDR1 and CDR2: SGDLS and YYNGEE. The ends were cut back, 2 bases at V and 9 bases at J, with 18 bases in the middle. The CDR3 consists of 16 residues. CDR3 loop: CASSVETGQRPSPLHF. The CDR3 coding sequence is TGTGCCAGCAGCGTCGAAACGGGACAAAGGCCTTCACCCCTCCACTTT.

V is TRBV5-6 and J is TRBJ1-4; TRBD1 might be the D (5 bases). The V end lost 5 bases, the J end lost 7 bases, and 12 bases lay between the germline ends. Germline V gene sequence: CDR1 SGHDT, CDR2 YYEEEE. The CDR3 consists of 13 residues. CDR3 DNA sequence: TGTGCCAGCAGGGCAGGGCCTGGTGAAAAACTGTTTTTT. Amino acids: CASRAGPGEKLFF.

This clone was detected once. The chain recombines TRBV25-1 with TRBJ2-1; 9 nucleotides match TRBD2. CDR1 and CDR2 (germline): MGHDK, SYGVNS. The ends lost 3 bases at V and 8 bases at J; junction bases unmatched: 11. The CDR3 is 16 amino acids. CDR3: CASSEFPTAGGYEQFF. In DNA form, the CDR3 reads TGTGCCAGCAGTGAGTTCCCCACGGCGGGAGGGTATGAGCAGTTCTTC.

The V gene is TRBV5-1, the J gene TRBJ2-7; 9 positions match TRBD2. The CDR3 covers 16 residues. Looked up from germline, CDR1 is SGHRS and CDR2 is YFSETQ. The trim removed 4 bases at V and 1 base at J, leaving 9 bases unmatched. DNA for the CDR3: TGCGCCAGCAGCCGCGGGGGGGGGCTCAGATCCTACGAGCAGTACTTC. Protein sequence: CASSRGGGLRSYEQYF. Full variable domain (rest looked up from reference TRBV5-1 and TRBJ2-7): KAGVTQTPRYLIKTRGQQVTLSCSPISGHRSVSWYQQTPGQGLQFLFEYFSETQRNKGNFPGRFSGRQFSNSRSEMNVSTLELGDSALYLCASSRGGGLRSYEQYFGPGTRLTVT.

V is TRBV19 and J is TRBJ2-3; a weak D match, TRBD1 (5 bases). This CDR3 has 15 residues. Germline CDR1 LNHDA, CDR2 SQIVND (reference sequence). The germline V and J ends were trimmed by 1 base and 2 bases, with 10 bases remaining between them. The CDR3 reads CASSIGGHYTDTQYF. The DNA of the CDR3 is TGTGCCAGTAGTATAGGAGGACACTACACAGATACGCAGTATTTT. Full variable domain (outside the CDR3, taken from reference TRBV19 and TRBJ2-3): DGGITQSPKYLFRKEGQNVTLSCEQNLNHDAMYWYRQDPGQGLRLIYYSQIVNDFQKGDIAEGYSVSREKKESFPLTVTSAQKNPTAFYLCASSIGGHYTDTQYFGPGTRLTVL.

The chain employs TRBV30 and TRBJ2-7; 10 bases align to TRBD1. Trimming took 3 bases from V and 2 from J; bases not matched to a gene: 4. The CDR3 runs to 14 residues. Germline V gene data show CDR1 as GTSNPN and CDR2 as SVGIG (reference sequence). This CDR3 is CAWRTGGLTYEQYF. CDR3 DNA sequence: TGTGCCTGGAGGACAGGGGGCCTTACCTACGAGCAGTACTTC.

CDR3 in DNA: TGTGCCAGCAGTTACGGGGGGATCGCCTACGAGCAGTACTTC. This translates into CASSYGGIAYEQYF. V is TRBV6-2 or TRBV6-3 and J is TRBJ2-7, with D possibly TRBD2 on 6 matching bases. Per the germline V gene, CDR1 is MNHEY and CDR2 is SVGEGT. CDR3 length: 14 residues. V lost 2 bases and J lost 2, with 10 bases in between.

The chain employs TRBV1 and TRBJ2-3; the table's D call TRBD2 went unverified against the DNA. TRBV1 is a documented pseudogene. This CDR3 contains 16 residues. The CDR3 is CTSSQEAVACTDTQYF. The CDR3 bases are TGCACCAGCAGCCAAGAGGCGGTAGCCTGCACAGATACGCAGTATTTT.

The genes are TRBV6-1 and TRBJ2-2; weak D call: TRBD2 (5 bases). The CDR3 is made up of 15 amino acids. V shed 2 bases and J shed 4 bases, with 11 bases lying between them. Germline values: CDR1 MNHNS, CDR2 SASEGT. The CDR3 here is CASSEFAGITGELFF. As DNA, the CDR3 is TGTGCCAGCAGTGAATTTGCCGGGATCACCGGGGAGCTGTTTTTT.

CDR3 sequence: CASSVDNYNEQFF. The CDR3 DNA reads TGTGCCAGCAGCGTGGACAACTACAATGAGCAGTTCTTC. The chain uses TRBV9 and TRBJ2-1, with D perhaps matching TRBD1 (5 bases). The V gene's germline CDR1 is SGDLS and CDR2 YYNGEE. CDR3 size: 13 residues. V dropped 2 bases and J dropped 3 bases, with 6 bases sitting between them.

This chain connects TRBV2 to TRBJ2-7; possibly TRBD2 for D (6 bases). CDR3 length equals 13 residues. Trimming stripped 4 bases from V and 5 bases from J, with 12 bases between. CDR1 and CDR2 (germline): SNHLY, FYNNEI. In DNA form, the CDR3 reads TGTGCCAGCAGTGGGGCCCCGGGGGACGAGCAGTACTTC. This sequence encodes CASSGAPGDEQYF.

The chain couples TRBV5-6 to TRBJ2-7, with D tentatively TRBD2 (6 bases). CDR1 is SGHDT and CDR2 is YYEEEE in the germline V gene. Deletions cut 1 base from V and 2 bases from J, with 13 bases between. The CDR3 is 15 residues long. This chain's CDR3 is CASSLPGVGAYEQYF. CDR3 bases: TGTGCCAGCAGCTTGCCGGGAGTCGGGGCCTACGAGCAGTACTTC.

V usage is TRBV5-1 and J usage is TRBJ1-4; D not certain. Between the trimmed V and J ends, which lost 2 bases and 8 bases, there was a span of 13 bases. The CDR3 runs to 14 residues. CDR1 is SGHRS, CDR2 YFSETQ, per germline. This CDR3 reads CASSLGGKQEKLFF. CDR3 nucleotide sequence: TGCGCCAGCAGCTTAGGAGGGAAACAGGAAAAACTGTTTTTT.

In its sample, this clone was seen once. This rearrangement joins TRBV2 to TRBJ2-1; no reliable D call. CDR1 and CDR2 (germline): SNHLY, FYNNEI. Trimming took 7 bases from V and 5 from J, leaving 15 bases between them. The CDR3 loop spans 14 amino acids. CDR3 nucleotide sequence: TGTGCCAGCACCCCCCGGGTGAAGGACAATGAGCAGTTCTTC. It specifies CASTPRVKDNEQFF.

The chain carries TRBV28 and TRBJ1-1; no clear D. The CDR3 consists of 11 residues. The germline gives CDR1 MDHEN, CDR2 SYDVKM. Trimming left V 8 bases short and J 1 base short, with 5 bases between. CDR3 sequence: CASRRNTEAFF. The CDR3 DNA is TGTGCCAGCCGCAGGAACACTGAAGCTTTCTTT.

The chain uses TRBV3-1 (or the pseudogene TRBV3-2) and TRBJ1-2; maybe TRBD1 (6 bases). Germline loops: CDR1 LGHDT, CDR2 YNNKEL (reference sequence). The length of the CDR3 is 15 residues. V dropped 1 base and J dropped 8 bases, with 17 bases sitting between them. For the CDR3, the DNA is TGTGCCAGCAGCCAAGTTCGGGTGGGGGCGGGCGGCTACACCTTC. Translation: CASSQVRVGAGGYTF.